This T cell receptor beta chain was identified during a study of cytomegalovirus exposure and HLA in healthy donors. Overall study findings and caveats: Only CMV serostatus was available as immune exposure information.

The junction had 9 bases not matched to a gene; V was cut back by 8 bases and J by 1 base. The CDR3 totals 15 residues. Germline CDR1 reads SNHLY; CDR2 reads FYNNEI. PCR primers comprised 60 Vbeta and 13 Jbeta primers. In the original processing: In a later analysis, about 12 million of about 80 million unique beta chains occurred in at least two donors. Assay: immunoSEQ multiplex PCR; the TCRdb copy retains only in-frame clones and omits some. That table gives V, J and clone size, and the DNA gave D and trimming. The sample holds around 120,000 clones, around 80% seen once. As for this clone: What it recognizes is unknown.

The sequence came from a woman in her thirties or forties in good health and CMV-seropositive. The specimen was PBMCs. The V gene is TRBV2, the J gene TRBJ2-7; 9 bases agree with TRBD2. The CDR3 reads CASFRLADPSYEQYF. CDR3 bases: TGTGCCAGCTTCCGACTAGCGGATCCTTCCTACGAGCAGTACTTC.